This passage covers 29 T cell receptor beta chains from one sample sequenced in a study of T cells in Graves' hyperthyroidism and ophthalmopathy. The investigators amplified TCR beta CDR3 regions from RNA transcripts. When the TCR CDR3 underwent first-round RT-PCR, the HTBI primer set was used. In TCRdb, the multiplex PCR reads were re-called with MiXCR into one record per CDR3 protein. The sample shows about 37,000 distinct CDR3 sequences, roughly half of them seen only once. Sequenced sample: blood. These receptors were collected from a middle-aged man with Graves' ophthalmopathy.

This clonotype was seen many times. The V and J genes are TRBV2 and TRBJ1-5; weak D call: TRBD1 (5 bases). Trimming shortened V by 3 bases and J by 1 base, and 10 bases separated the two germline ends. Germline V gene sequence: CDR1 SNHLY, CDR2 FYNNEI. The CDR3 sequence is 15 residues long. The CDR3 DNA reads TGTGCCAGCAGTGATGCAGGGAGGAGCAATCAGCCCCAGCATTTT. As protein: CASSDAGRSNQPQHF.

Note on this clonotype: In this CDR3 the conserved last residue, phenylalanine or tryptophan, is missing, so a read error is likely. The limits of the CDR3 on the DNA are not certain, so only TCRdb's listed CDR3 is given. The chain links TRBV20-1 to TRBJ2-5; the table names TRBD1, a call not compared with the DNA. The germline CDR1 and CDR2 sequences are DFQATT and SNEGSKA (reference sequence). Termini included, the CDR3 measures 11 amino acids. CDR3 protein: CSARAPGRMNT.

This clonotype was detected ten times or more. The V gene is TRBV7-2, the J gene TRBJ1-1; D gene uncertain. V lost 3 bases and J 6 bases, leaving 14 bases between the germline ends. The CDR3 sequence is 14 residues long. Germline lookup yields CDR1 SGHTA and CDR2 FQGNSA. The CDR3 reads CASSFGMDRPEAFF. The CDR3 DNA reads as TGTGCCAGCAGCTTCGGCATGGACCGGCCTGAAGCTTTCTTT.

This clonotype was detected ten times or more. A read error is possible here, since a much larger clone lies one base away. V usage is TRBV5-1 and J usage is TRBJ1-1; weak D call: TRBD1 (5 bases). Germline CDR1 reads SGHRS; CDR2 reads YFSETQ. CDR3 size: 15 residues. V lost 1 base, J lost 7 bases, and 17 bases lay in between. The CDR3 loop reads CASSLPGTPPFEAFF. The CDR3 coding sequence is TGCGCCAGCAGCTTGCCTGGGACCCCCCCGTTTGAAGCTTTCTTT.

The chain joins TRBV27 to TRBJ1-5; TRBD1 agrees at 7 bases. The CDR3 is 16 residues long. Germline V gene lookup returns CDR1 MNHEY and CDR2 SMNVEV (reference sequence). The V gene end was trimmed by 10 bases and the J gene end by 7 bases; junction bases not matched to a gene: 19. CDR3 sequence: CANTQKGAQRGQPQHF. CDR3 nucleotides: TGTGCCAATACGCAAAAGGGGGCGCAAAGAGGCCAGCCCCAGCATTTT.

This chain joins TRBV7-4 and TRBJ1-5, with D maybe TRBD1 (6 bases). CDR1 is SGHVT, CDR2 SQSDAQ, per germline. With 5 bases removed from V and 6 bases from J, the gap between germline ends came to 26 bases. The CDR3 covers 18 residues. CDR3 bases: TGTGCCAGCAGCCCTAAGGGGGGCGGGGGGCAGGGAGGTCAGCCCCAGCATTTT. Encoded protein: CASSPKGGGGQGGQPQHF.

In its sample, this clonotype was seen many times. The genes are TRBV4-2 and TRBJ2-5, with 10 nucleotides matching TRBD2. The CDR3 runs to 16 residues. Germline trimming cut 7 bases from V and 2 bases from J; bases unmatched to any gene: 10. Germline V lookup: CDR1 LGHNA, CDR2 YNFKEQ. The CDR3: CASTPSGSLGQETQYF. The CDR3 DNA reads as TGTGCCAGCACGCCTAGCGGGAGTTTGGGGCAAGAGACCCAGTACTTC.

As concerns this clonotype: One end of the junction is discordant with germline, which a read error may explain. The J gene is TRBJ2-3, the V gene TRBV4-1; D not resolved. The CDR3 loop spans 14 amino acids. Looked up from germline, CDR1 is MGHRA and CDR2 is YSYEKL. The CDR3: CASSQDMTSPTRYF. CDR3 nucleotides: TGCGCCAGCAGCCAAGATATGACCTCCCCAACGCGGTATTTT.

The J gene is TRBJ1-1, the V gene TRBV18; weak D call: TRBD1 (6 bases). CDR1 is KGHSH and CDR2 is LQKENI in the germline V gene. Trimming removed 6 bases from V and 2 bases from J, with 13 bases in between. The CDR3 is made up of 14 amino acids. As DNA, the CDR3 is TGTGCCAGCTCTCCGGGACATTCTAACACTGAAGCTTTCTTT. Encoded protein: CASSPGHSNTEAFF. Together with reference TRBV18 and TRBJ1-1, the CDR3 gives the full variable domain: NAGVMQNPRHLVRRRGQEARLRCSPMKGHSHVYWYRQLPEEGLKFMVYLQKENIIDESGMPKERFSAEFPKEGPSILRIQQVVRGDSAAYFCASSPGHSNTEAFFGQGTRLTVV.

V is TRBV3-1 and J is TRBJ2-3; D remains ambiguous. V shed 0 bases and J shed 1 base, with 14 bases lying between them. The CDR3 contains 17 residues. Germline V gene sequence: CDR1 LGHDT, CDR2 YNNKEL (reference sequence). The CDR3 spells CASSQDPRQVGTDTQYF. The DNA for the CDR3 is TGTGCCAGCAGCCAAGATCCCCGGCAGGTCGGCACAGATACGCAGTATTTT.

Ten or more counts support this clonotype. This rearrangement joins TRBV7-6 to TRBJ2-1; weak D call: TRBD2 (5 bases). This CDR3 spans 15 amino acids. V was cut by 3 bases and J by 2 bases, with 11 bases left in between. Germline V CDR1 and CDR2: SGHVS, FNYEAQ. As DNA, the CDR3 is TGTGCCAGCAGCTTGGTGGGAGTGACCTACAATGAGCAGTTCTTC. Amino acid sequence: CASSLVGVTYNEQFF.

This clonotype appeared many times. The V call is TRBV27, the J call TRBJ2-3; TRBD2 agrees at 11 bases. The V gene's germline CDR1 is MNHEY and CDR2 SMNVEV (reference sequence). V shed 5 bases and J 5 bases; nucleotides not matched to a gene: 9. The CDR3 has 16 amino acids. The CDR3 DNA reads TGTGCCAGCAGTCCCCAACTAGCGGGGGCGGGAGATACGCAGTATTTT. Translation gives CASSPQLAGAGDTQYF.

The chain carries TRBV5-6 and TRBJ2-3; no clear D gene. The V and J ends lost 2 bases and 4 bases respectively, with 11 bases between them. CDR3 size: 14 residues. In germline, CDR1 is SGHDT, CDR2 YYEEEE. The CDR3 DNA reads TGTGCCAGCAGCTTCCAACCTAGGGCAGATACGCAGTATTTT. Protein product: CASSFQPRADTQYF.

This clonotype was counted ten times or more. The V gene is TRBV6-1, the J gene TRBJ2-7; no clear D. The CDR3 sequence is 15 residues long. Between the trimmed V and J ends, which lost 5 bases and 2 bases, there was a span of 16 bases. Germline CDR1 reads MNHNS; CDR2 reads SASEGT. The CDR3 sequence: CASSPAGQVAYEQYF. The CDR3, as DNA: TGTGCCAGCAGTCCGGCCGGTCAGGTAGCCTACGAGCAGTACTTC.

Notes on this clonotype: The missing conserved phenylalanine or tryptophan at the end of this CDR3 makes a read error likely. This chain uses TRBV5-1 with TRBJ2-6; D is unresolved. The CDR3 extends over 14 amino acids. Per the germline V gene, CDR1 is SGHRS and CDR2 is YFSETQ. Trimming left V 7 bases short and J 1 base short, with 9 bases between. The CDR3 coding sequence is TGCGCCAGCGGCATGGGTTCTGGGGCCAACGTCCTGACTCAC. This translates into CASGMGSGANVLTH.

This clonotype was seen many times. This chain joins TRBV7-2 and TRBJ2-7; D remains unclear. Germline V gives CDR1 SGHTA, CDR2 FQGNSA. The CDR3 loop spans 14 amino acids. V lost 2 bases and J 4 bases, leaving 12 bases between the germline ends. Here the CDR3 DNA reads TGTGCCAGCAGCTTAAGGACGGACCGATACGAGCAGTACTTC. It is translated as CASSLRTDRYEQYF. Looking up the rest from reference TRBV7-2 and TRBJ2-7 gives the full variable domain: GAGVSQSPSNKVTEKGKDVELRCDPISGHTALYWYRQSLGQGLEFLIYFQGNSAPDKSGLPSDRFSAERTGGSVSTLTIQRTQQEDSAVYLCASSLRTDRYEQYFGPGTRLTVT.

Turning to this clonotype: One junction end does not reproduce the germline sequence, and a read error may be involved. The chain employs TRBV6-5 and TRBJ2-5; tentatively, D is TRBD2 (6 bases). CDR3 length: 12 residues. Germline assignment: CDR1 MNHEY and CDR2 SVGAGI. For the CDR3, the DNA is TGTGCCACTGGGAGGAGTGGGAAGACCCAGTGCTTC. This encodes CATGRSGKTQCF.

This clonotype is medium-sized by share. The DNA of the CDR3 is TGCAGTGCTAGGGATGATACGCAGTATTTT. It encodes CSARDDTQYF. This chain joins TRBV20-1 and TRBJ2-3; D unclear. Trimming cost V 3 bases and J 6 bases, with 4 bases left between them. The CDR3 loop spans 10 amino acids. The germline V gene encodes CDR1 DFQATT and CDR2 SNEGSKA (reference sequence).

The chain couples TRBV7-9 to TRBJ1-2; 7 nucleotides align to TRBD1. Trimming removed 1 base from V and 8 bases from J; junction bases left unmatched: 10. The CDR3 is 15 amino acids. Germline loops: CDR1 SEHNR, CDR2 FQNEAQ (reference sequence). In DNA form, the CDR3 reads TGTGCCAGCAGCTTAGTCCGGACAGGTCAGGACGGCTACACCTTC. This sequence encodes CASSLVRTGQDGYTF.

This clonotype was seen repeatedly, ten times or more. The chain joins TRBV28 to TRBJ2-1; a weak D match, TRBD2 (7 bases). The CDR3 is 14 amino acids. V shed 6 bases and J shed 1 base, with 10 bases lying between them. Germline V gene sequence: CDR1 MDHEN, CDR2 SYDVKM. In DNA form, the CDR3 reads TGTGCCAGCAGGAGGGGGGGGTCCTACAATGAGCAGTTCTTC. Protein product: CASRRGGSYNEQFF.

The CDR3 sequence: CASSLVGTGVYEQYF. The CDR3 DNA follows: TGTGCCAGCAGCTTAGTTGGGACAGGGGTCTACGAGCAGTACTTC. This chain connects TRBV7-3 to TRBJ2-7, with 10 positions matching TRBD1. The trim removed 2 bases at V and 3 bases at J, leaving 4 bases unmatched. The CDR3 sequence is 15 residues long. Germline CDR1 and CDR2: SGHTA and FQGTGA. The full variable domain, completed using reference TRBV7-3 and TRBJ2-7, is GAGVSQTPSNKVTEKGKYVELRCDPISGHTALYWYRQSLGQGPEFLIYFQGTGAADDSGLPNDRFFAVRPEGSVSTLKIQRTERGDSAVYLCASSLVGTGVYEQYFGPGTRLTVT.

In this sample, this clonotype turned up many times. The rearrangement links TRBV6-6 to TRBJ2-7, with TRBD2 as a possible D gene (7 bases). The CDR3 is 16 residues long. Per the germline V gene, CDR1 is MNHNY and CDR2 is SVGAGI (reference sequence). The V end lost 5 bases, the J end lost 2 bases, and 19 bases lay between the germline ends. The CDR3 sequence is CASSPPRGAGAYEQYF. CDR3 sequence (DNA): TGTGCCAGCAGTCCCCCTCGGGGGGCGGGTGCCTACGAGCAGTACTTC.

In this sample, this clonotype turned up many times. The CDR3 coding sequence is TGCAGTGCTAGAGATTATTCCGACACGTACACCGGGGAGCTGTTTTTT. Translation gives CSARDYSDTYTGELFF. The genes are TRBV20-1 and TRBJ2-2; D is unclear. CDR3 length: 16 amino acids. Germline assignment: CDR1 DFQATT and CDR2 SNEGSKA (reference sequence). V was trimmed by 0 bases and J by 3 bases, leaving 14 bases between them.

This clonotype came up many times. A much larger clone lies a single base off, so this may be a read error. The CDR3 nucleotides read TGCGCCAGCAGCTTAGGGACACAATACTACAAGCAGTACTTC. Translating gives CASSLGTQYYKQYF. This chain uses TRBV5-1 with TRBJ2-7; TRBD1 might be the D (6 bases). Per the germline V gene, CDR1 is SGHRS and CDR2 is YFSETQ. CDR3 size: 14 residues.

This clonotype was seen ten or more times. One base away lies a much larger clone, so this may be a sequencing read error. The chain is built from TRBV6-1 and TRBJ2-2; possibly TRBD1 for D (5 bases). CDR1 is MNHNS and CDR2 is SASEGT in the germline V gene. The CDR3 loop spans 14 amino acids. V was shortened by 4 bases and J by 6 bases, with 12 bases between the two germline ends. CDR3 nucleotides: TGTGCCAGCAGTGGTCAGGGTTACCCCGGGGAGCTGTTTTTT. Translated, it gives CASSGQGYPGELFF.

V gene TRBV6-4 combines with J gene TRBJ2-3, with 8 bases identical to TRBD2. J gave up 0 bases and V 7 bases, and 12 bases lay outside the gene matches. The germline V gene has CDR1 MRHNA and CDR2 SNTAGT. CDR3 length: 17 amino acids. In DNA form, the CDR3 reads TGTGCCAGCAAATCCTTAGCGGCTAGCGGGAGCACAGATACGCAGTATTTT. Translated, it gives CASKSLAASGSTDTQYF.

By share, this clonotype counts as medium-sized (0.01 to 0.1%). The gene calls are TRBV20-1 and TRBJ1-6; 7 bases fit TRBD1. With V trimmed by 3 bases and J by 10 bases, 9 bases remained unmatched. Per the germline V gene, CDR1 is DFQATT and CDR2 is SNEGSKA (reference sequence). The CDR3 covers 14 residues. For the CDR3, the DNA is TGCAGTGCTAGTACCGGGACAGAAGTATCACCCCTCCACTTT. This encodes CSASTGTEVSPLHF.

The chain employs TRBV6-1 and TRBJ2-7; 9 nucleotides match TRBD1. CDR1 is MNHNS and CDR2 is SASEGT in the germline V gene. V was pared by 3 bases and J by 3 bases, with 3 bases of the junction left unmatched. The CDR3 sequence is 14 residues long. The CDR3 spells CASSDWTGDYEQYF. The CDR3, as DNA: TGTGCCAGCAGTGACTGGACAGGGGACTACGAGCAGTACTTC.

In DNA form, the CDR3 reads TGTGCCACCAGTAGGGGCCGAGGGGAAAAACTGTTTTTT. Translating it yields CATSRGRGEKLFF. The V call is TRBV24-1, the J call TRBJ1-4, with a weak D call TRBD1 (5 bases). Germline-derived CDR1 and CDR2 are KGHDR and SFDVKD. The V end lost 6 bases, the J end lost 8 bases, and 12 bases lay between the germline ends. The CDR3 extends over 13 amino acids.